One sample yielded the 14 T cell receptor beta chains listed below, sequenced in a study of radiation and T cells in renal cell carcinoma. Time point described: blood 4 weeks post-SBRT, at nephrectomy. Treatment noted: 15 Gy SBRT to primary tumor, nephrectomy 4 weeks later. Assay: immunoSEQ multiplex PCR; the TCRdb copy retains only in-frame clones and omits some. The table shows some 100,000 clones, with 65% to 90% occurring only once. This sample comprised blood, obtained from a patient whose treatment included radiotherapy and nephrectomy. Receptors originate from a man aged 55 to 70 with renal cell carcinoma.

The gene calls are TRBV5-5 and TRBJ2-5, with 10 bases fitting TRBD2. J lost 10 bases, V lost 7 bases, and 19 bases had no gene match. Germline lookup yields CDR1 SGHKS and CDR2 YYEKEE (reference sequence). This CDR3 is built from 16 residues. CDR3 sequence reads: CASARPRTSGTEGQYF. CDR3 DNA: TGTGCCAGCGCCCGCCCCCGGACTAGCGGAACAGAGGGCCAGTACTTC. Together with reference TRBV5-5 and TRBJ2-5, the CDR3 gives the full variable domain: DAGVTQSPTHLIKTRGQQVTLRCSPISGHKSVSWYQQVLGQGPQFIFQYYEKEERGRGNFPDRFSARQFPNYSSELNVNALLLGDSALYLCASARPRTSGTEGQYFGPGTRLLVL.

This clone was observed a few times. This chain connects TRBV19 to TRBJ2-7, with TRBD1 as a possible D gene (6 bases). V shed 3 bases and J shed 3 bases, with 15 bases lying between them. The CDR3 extends over 15 amino acids. In germline, CDR1 is LNHDA, CDR2 SQIVND (reference sequence). CDR3 loop: CASSMFGQTVYEQYF. CDR3 sequence (DNA): TGTGCCAGTAGTATGTTCGGACAGACAGTCTACGAGCAGTACTTC.

The chain has TRBV10-1 and TRBJ2-1, with a weak D call TRBD2 (6 bases). V was trimmed by 3 bases and J by 6 bases, leaving 24 bases between them. The length of the CDR3 is 18 residues. CDR1 and CDR2 (germline): WNHNN, SYGVQD (reference sequence). Written as DNA, the CDR3 is TGCGCCAGCAGTGAATCCCGCGGGGTGCGGGGTCGGGGCAATGAGCAGTTCTTC. Protein sequence: CASSESRGVRGRGNEQFF.

The rearrangement uses TRBV20-1 and TRBJ2-1, with unresolved D. From germline, CDR1 is DFQATT and CDR2 SNEGSKA (reference sequence). This CDR3 contains 11 residues. V dropped 3 bases and J dropped 7 bases, with 7 bases sitting between them. The CDR3 region is CSARPRNEQFF. The CDR3 coding sequence is TGCAGTGCTAGGCCGAGGAATGAGCAGTTCTTC.

The chain employs TRBV5-1 and TRBJ2-2; TRBD2 agrees at 14 bases. The CDR3 contains 21 residues. In germline, CDR1 is SGHRS, CDR2 YFSETQ. The ends lost 0 bases at V and 0 bases at J; junction bases unmatched: 10. Here the CDR3 DNA reads TGCGCCAGCAGCTTGGGACTAGCGGGAGGGTTAATACCTTCGAACACCGGGGAGCTGTTTTTT. Translating it yields CASSLGLAGGLIPSNTGELFF. The complete variable domain, with remaining parts taken from reference TRBV5-1 and TRBJ2-2, reads KAGVTQTPRYLIKTRGQQVTLSCSPISGHRSVSWYQQTPGQGLQFLFEYFSETQRNKGNFPGRFSGRQFSNSRSEMNVSTLELGDSALYLCASSLGLAGGLIPSNTGELFFGEGSRLTVL.

J is TRBJ2-5 and V is TRBV18; D gene uncertain. V shed 3 bases and J shed 1 base, with 12 bases lying between them. Germline V lookup: CDR1 KGHSH, CDR2 LQKENI. The CDR3 sequence is 15 residues long. In DNA, the CDR3 is TGTGCCAGCTCACCCCTGGCGGCAAGCCAAGAGACCCAGTACTTC. As protein: CASSPLAASQETQYF.

The chain couples TRBV25-1 to TRBJ2-3, with no clear D. V lost 8 bases and J lost 3, with 12 bases in between. Germline lookup yields CDR1 MGHDK and CDR2 SYGVNS. CDR3 length: 13 residues. The CDR3 sequence is CASAPLGTDTQYF. The CDR3 coding sequence is TGTGCCAGCGCTCCCCTAGGTACAGATACGCAGTATTTT. Using reference TRBV25-1 and TRBJ2-3 for the parts outside the CDR3, the full variable domain is EADIYQTPRYLVIGTGKKITLECSQTMGHDKMYWYQQDPGMELHLIHYSYGVNSTEKGDLSSESTVSRIRTEHFPLTLESARPSHTSQYLCASAPLGTDTQYFGPGTRLTVL.

The genes are TRBV12-5 and TRBJ2-3, with TRBD1 as a possible D gene (6 bases). This CDR3 is 14 amino acids long. Between the trimmed V and J ends, which lost 5 bases and 10 bases, there was a span of 19 bases. The germline V gene has CDR1 LGHNT and CDR2 FRNRAP. DNA of the CDR3: TGTGCTAGTGGTCAGGGGCATTACAGAGCTGCGCAGTATTTT. Translation gives CASGQGHYRAAQYF.

This clone was seen a single time. J is TRBJ2-7 and V is TRBV6-5, with 9 bases fitting TRBD2. Germline CDR1 MNHEY, CDR2 SVGAGI. CDR3 length: 14 amino acids. With V trimmed by 10 bases and J by 3 bases, 10 bases remained unmatched. CDR3 in DNA: TGTGCCACCAGGGGCGCGGGAGGGATCTACGAGCAGTACTTC. This codes for CATRGAGGIYEQYF.

The chain joins TRBV7-7 to TRBJ2-7; no firm D call. Germline CDR1 is SSHAT and CDR2 is FNYEAQ (reference sequence). Trimming pared 2 bases from V and 5 bases from J, leaving 10 bases between. The CDR3 loop spans 13 amino acids. The CDR3 sequence is CASSLTPGHEQYF. Here the CDR3 DNA reads TGTGCCAGCAGCTTAACGCCTGGGCACGAGCAGTACTTC.

This chain uses TRBV19 with TRBJ2-5; TRBD2 matches 11 bases. The CDR3 has 15 amino acids. Germline-derived CDR1 and CDR2 are LNHDA and SQIVND (reference sequence). Trimming cost V 5 bases and J 5 bases; bases outside gene matches: 7. The CDR3 spells CASSQILAGVETQYF. The CDR3 DNA reads as TGTGCCAGTAGTCAGATACTAGCGGGAGTTGAGACCCAGTACTTC. Supplemented by reference TRBV19 and TRBJ2-5, the full variable domain reads DGGITQSPKYLFRKEGQNVTLSCEQNLNHDAMYWYRQDPGQGLRLIYYSQIVNDFQKGDIAEGYSVSREKKESFPLTVTSAQKNPTAFYLCASSQILAGVETQYFGPGTRLLVL.

The chain is built from TRBV6-1 and TRBJ2-3; the D gene could be TRBD1 or TRBD2 (5 bases each). Trimming removed 4 bases from V and 8 bases from J, with 16 bases in between. CDR3 length: 14 amino acids. Germline CDR1 MNHNS, CDR2 SASEGT. CDR3 bases: TGTGCCAGCAGTGGGGGACGAGGCGTCGGTACGCAGTATTTT. This sequence encodes CASSGGRGVGTQYF.

J is TRBJ2-5 and V is TRBV29-1; unclear D gene. V was trimmed by 4 bases and J by 5 bases, leaving 11 bases between them. Germline CDR1 SQVTM, CDR2 ANQGSEA. CDR3 size: 12 residues. This CDR3 reads CSVGSGRETQYF. DNA for the CDR3: TGCAGCGTTGGGTCAGGTCGTGAGACCCAGTACTTC.

The chain couples TRBV30 to TRBJ1-2, with D possibly being TRBD1 (5 bases). Germline V gives CDR1 GTSNPN, CDR2 SVGIG (reference sequence). The CDR3 length is 13 residues. Trimming took 1 base from V and 7 from J, leaving 13 bases between them. The CDR3 here is CAWSGGARGGYTF. The CDR3 coding sequence is TGTGCCTGGAGTGGAGGGGCGCGGGGTGGCTACACCTTC.